What follows are 9 T cell receptor beta chains derived from one specimen sequenced in a study of OX40 agonist ivuxolimab in advanced cancers. Generated by immunoSEQ multiplex PCR, the TCRdb table keeps only in-frame clones and is missing some. The sample has tens of thousands of clones; about 88% are singletons. Sequencing was performed on CD4+ or CD8+ T cells sorted from blood, taken in a trial of the OX40 agonist ivuxolimab. All receptors derive from an adult with an advanced solid tumor such as melanoma, head and neck, liver or kidney cancer.

V and J are TRBV6-5 and TRBJ2-7, with 11 bases identical to TRBD2. Looked up from germline, CDR1 is MNHEY and CDR2 is SVGAGI. The CDR3 has 13 amino acids. With 5 bases clipped from V and 6 bases from J, the junction kept 3 bases outside the gene matches. DNA of the CDR3: TGTGCCAGCAGTACTAGCGGGAGCATCGAGCAGTACTTC. It translates to CASSTSGSIEQYF.

The chain uses TRBV30 and TRBJ2-7, with D possibly being TRBD1 or TRBD2 (5 bases each). The V end lost 2 bases, the J end lost 3 bases, and 8 bases lay between the germline ends. Germline CDR1 reads GTSNPN; CDR2 reads SVGIG (reference sequence). The CDR3 covers 12 residues. The CDR3 nucleotides are TGTGCCTGGAGTAGGGACGGCTACGAGCAGTACTTC. Encoded protein: CAWSRDGYEQYF.

V gene TRBV30 combines with J gene TRBJ2-7; 10 nucleotides line up with TRBD1. The germline V gene has CDR1 GTSNPN and CDR2 SVGIG (reference sequence). The CDR3 length is 15 residues. The J segment lost 5 bases and the V segment lost 1 base, leaving 8 bases of the junction unmatched. CDR3 DNA: TGTGCCTGGAGTGGCCCCCGGGACAGGGGAGACGAGCAGTACTTC. Protein sequence: CAWSGPRDRGDEQYF.

This rearrangement joins TRBV30 to TRBJ2-7; either TRBD1 or TRBD2 may supply D (5 bases each). The germline gives CDR1 GTSNPN, CDR2 SVGIG (reference sequence). The V gene lost 0 bases and the J gene lost 5 bases, with 14 bases spanning the gap. This CDR3 region has 14 residues. CDR3 coding DNA: TGTGCCTGGAGTGTGGGAAGTCGGGGCGACGAGCAGTACTTC. This encodes CAWSVGSRGDEQYF.

This chain connects TRBV5-6 to TRBJ2-2, with 7 bases that match TRBD2. This CDR3 is 15 amino acids long. The V gene end was trimmed by 1 base and the J gene end by 4 bases; junction bases not matched to a gene: 4. CDR1 is SGHDT, CDR2 YYEEEE, per germline. CDR3: CASSLRPSGTGELFF. The CDR3 nucleotides read TGTGCCAGCAGCTTGCGGCCTAGCGGCACCGGGGAGCTGTTTTTT.

This clone was seen once. This sequence joins TRBV6-5 and TRBJ2-1; either TRBD1 or TRBD2 may supply D (6 bases each). The CDR3 sequence is 14 residues long. V was shortened by 0 bases and J by 5 bases, with 8 bases between the two germline ends. Looked up from germline, CDR1 is MNHEY and CDR2 is SVGAGI. The DNA of the CDR3 is TGTGCCAGCAGTTACTCGAGGGGGGACAATGAGCAGTTCTTC. Amino acid sequence: CASSYSRGDNEQFF.

The chain joins TRBV7-6 to TRBJ2-2, with a possible D match to TRBD2 (6 bases). V gave up 5 bases and J gave up 5 bases, with 15 bases separating them. This CDR3 has 15 amino acids. Germline CDR1 SGHVS, CDR2 FNYEAQ. The CDR3 protein is CASSTRLGGTGELFF. Written as DNA, the CDR3 is TGTGCCAGCAGCACCAGACTGGGGGGAACCGGGGAGCTGTTTTTT.

J is TRBJ1-5 and V is TRBV2; D is uncertain. The CDR3 is 15 residues long. CDR1 and CDR2 (germline): SNHLY, FYNNEI. The ends were cut back, 3 bases at V and 2 bases at J, with 11 bases in the middle. The CDR3 here is CASSEDGLGNQPQHF. In DNA, the CDR3 is TGTGCCAGCAGTGAGGACGGGTTGGGCAATCAGCCCCAGCATTTT. Variable domain in full (rest from reference TRBV2 and TRBJ1-5): EPEVTQTPSHQVTQMGQEVILRCVPISNHLYFYWYRQILGQKVEFLVSFYNNEISEKSEIFDDQFSVERPDGSNFTLKIRSTKLEDSAMYFCASSEDGLGNQPQHFGDGTRLSIL.

The chain recombines TRBV6-1 with TRBJ2-4, with 7 bases that match TRBD1. Germline trimming cut 10 bases from V and 0 bases from J; bases unmatched to any gene: 9. The length of the CDR3 is 15 residues. Germline V gene sequence: CDR1 MNHNS, CDR2 SASEGT. DNA for the CDR3: TGTGCCACCCGGGGACAGCTTCTAGCCAAAAACATTCAGTACTTC. The encoded protein is CATRGQLLAKNIQYF.